The sequence of this TCR beta chain was determined in a study of sequential checkpoint blockade in melanoma. Study-level information: Patients were randomized 1:1 to nivolumab-then-ipilimumab or ipilimumab-then-nivolumab first-line. Each arm's sequence ended with maintenance nivolumab.

TCRdb's table, derived via immunoSEQ multiplex PCR, lists solely in-frame clones and lacks some. In the table there are roughly 16,000 clones, roughly 73% of which are singletons. Regarding treatment: randomized to nivolumab then ipilimumab (arm A) or the reverse (arm B). None of the patients previously received DNA-damaging chemotherapy. From thawed PBMCs, live CD3+CD8+ cells negative for CD19 and CD56 were sorted. This sequence originates from a human donor with melanoma. The starting material was CD8+ T cells sorted from blood (inferred from file names), obtained from a patient given nivolumab and ipilimumab in sequence.

CDR3 region: CASPQPGQGAQAGRNTIYF. The CDR3 region has the DNA TGTGCCAGCCCCCAACCGGGACAGGGGGCGCAAGCAGGTCGGAACACCATATATTTT. V is TRBV28 and J is TRBJ1-3, with 12 bases identical to TRBD1. The CDR3 contains 19 residues. CDR1 and CDR2 from the germline V gene are MDHEN and SYDVKM. V trimming: 8 bases; J trimming: 7 bases; junction bases outside the gene matches: 21.